The present T cell receptor (beta chain) was sequenced within a study of blood T cells in healthy people across ages. It was with a sample-barcoded 5' primer and a J-beta primer mix that a second PCR of about 6 to 12 cycles was run. The study obtained at least 2.5 million CDR3-containing paired-end reads from every sample. MiXCR, applied by TCRdb to the 5' RACE reads, yields one record per CDR3 protein. The table has 380,000 or so distinct CDR3 sequences, approximately 51% seen once. Material for sequencing was blood. This clonotype originated in a man aged 55 to 70 in good health.

CDR3 nucleotide sequence: TGTGCCAGCAGTACGCTCCAAGGGGGCGGGGGCACTGAAGCTTTCTTT. This translates into CASSTLQGGGGTEAFF. This sequence joins TRBV6-5 and TRBJ1-1; 7 nucleotides align to TRBD1. With 5 bases clipped from V and 4 bases from J, the junction kept 13 bases outside the gene matches. Germline CDR1 and CDR2: MNHEY and SVGAGI. The CDR3 contains 16 residues.